The TCR beta chain under discussion was sequenced for a study of blood T cell repertoires in COVID-19. As for the study in general: Donors in the United States, Italy and Spain gave samples during acute or convalescent COVID-19. PBMCs, B-cell-depleted T cells, or T cells provided the cDNA or gDNA that made up the material.

Authors' analysis steps: How many nucleated cells were present was estimated from reference gene primer amplification. TCRdb's table, derived via immunoSEQ multiplex PCR, lists solely in-frame clones and lacks some. V, J and clone size derive from that table, while D and trimming were established from the DNA sequence. This table has tens of thousands of clones, around 85% appearing once. Sample: peripheral blood. This sequence originates from a man aged 45 to 65 with active COVID-19.

CDR3 sequence: CASSAFSGQSYNEQFF. The DNA for the CDR3 is TGTGCCAGCAGTGCGTTTAGCGGGCAGAGCTACAATGAGCAGTTCTTC. This chain links TRBV6-1 with TRBJ2-1; 7 bases are a match to TRBD2. V lost 4 bases to trimming and J lost 3 bases; unmatched junction nucleotides: 9. This CDR3 has 16 residues. Germline CDR1 reads MNHNS; CDR2 reads SASEGT.